This passage covers 24 T cell receptor beta chains from one sample sequenced in a study of PD-1 blockade in mismatch repair-deficient tumors. The data were produced by immunoSEQ multiplex PCR, yet TCRdb's version contains in-frame clones alone and is incomplete. The sample has 90,000 to 130,000 clones, about 80% seen once. This material consisted of peripheral blood, taken around 60 weeks after starting pembrolizumab. Receptors were obtained from an adult with mismatch repair-deficient cancer.

The CDR3 is CASSLAGLEDNEQFF. CDR3 coding DNA: TGTGCCAGCAGCTTGGCGGGACTCGAAGACAATGAGCAGTTCTTC. The J gene is TRBJ2-1, the V gene TRBV5-6, with D possibly matching TRBD2 (6 bases). The germline V and J ends were trimmed by 0 bases and 5 bases, with 12 bases remaining between them. The V gene's germline CDR1 is SGHDT and CDR2 YYEEEE. The CDR3 is 15 amino acids.

This chain connects TRBV7-9 to TRBJ2-2, with TRBD1 matching over 7 bases. This CDR3 has 15 residues. V was clipped by 2 bases and J by 1 base; unmatched bases: 1. Per the germline V gene, CDR1 is SEHNR and CDR2 is FQNEAQ (reference sequence). In DNA, the CDR3 is TGTGCCAGCAGCTTAAGGACAGGGAACACCGGGGAGCTGTTTTTT. This encodes CASSLRTGNTGELFF.

With regard to this clone: The likely explanation is a read error, given a far larger clone one base away. This sample includes further DNA sequences coding for the same CDR3. The chain links TRBV7-9 to TRBJ2-5, with a possible D match to TRBD2 (6 bases). Germline V gene lookup returns CDR1 SEHNR and CDR2 FQNEAQ (reference sequence). Trimming shortened V by 5 bases and J by 4 bases, and 17 bases separated the two germline ends. The CDR3 is made up of 15 amino acids. The CDR3 loop reads CASSPPGAAGETQYF. The CDR3 DNA reads TGTGCCAGCAGCCCTCCAGGAGCAGCGGGAGAGACCCAGTACTTC. The whole variable domain, filled in from reference TRBV7-9 and TRBJ2-5, reads DTGVSQNPRHKITKRGQNVTFRCDPISEHNRLYWYRQTLGQGPEFLTYFQNEAQLEKSRLLSDRFSAERPKGSFSTLEIQRTEQGDSAMYLCASSPPGAAGETQYFGPGTRLLVL.

The V call is TRBV11-3, the J call TRBJ2-7; D gene uncertain. The CDR3 has 13 residues. With 1 base removed from V and 0 bases from J, the gap between germline ends came to 4 bases. Germline assignment: CDR1 SGHNT and CDR2 YENEEA. This CDR3 reads CASSLALSYEQYF. CDR3 bases: TGTGCCAGCAGCTTAGCTCTCTCCTACGAGCAGTACTTC.

This chain links TRBV7-6 with TRBJ1-5, with no clear D. V lost 5 bases and J lost 6, with 17 bases in between. Per germline, CDR1 SGHVS and CDR2 FNYEAQ. This CDR3 is 15 amino acids long. CDR3 sequence: CASSPSVAAGQPQHF. As DNA, the CDR3 is TGTGCCAGCAGCCCTAGCGTGGCAGCCGGTCAGCCCCAGCATTTT.

The rearrangement links TRBV25-1 to TRBJ1-4, with D possibly matching TRBD1 (5 bases). The CDR3 extends over 15 amino acids. Germline values: CDR1 MGHDK, CDR2 SYGVNS. The V and J ends lost 4 bases and 8 bases respectively, with 17 bases between them. CDR3 region: CASSGTRGLLEKLFF. Here the CDR3 DNA reads TGTGCCAGCAGTGGAACTAGGGGATTATTGGAAAAACTGTTTTTT. The variable domain in full, with the rest retrieved from reference TRBV25-1 and TRBJ1-4, is EADIYQTPRYLVIGTGKKITLECSQTMGHDKMYWYQQDPGMELHLIHYSYGVNSTEKGDLSSESTVSRIRTEHFPLTLESARPSHTSQYLCASSGTRGLLEKLFFGSGTQLSVL.

The rearrangement uses TRBV4-2 and TRBJ1-2; D is ambiguous. Germline values: CDR1 LGHNA, CDR2 YNFKEQ. Deletions cut 0 bases from V and 4 bases from J, with 12 bases between. The CDR3 runs 15 residues. CDR3 region: CASSQETGNRYGYTF. DNA for the CDR3: TGTGCCAGCAGCCAAGAAACTGGCAACCGCTATGGCTACACCTTC.

The CDR3 DNA reads TGTGCCAGCACTAGGGACCGCTACAATGAGCAGTTCTTC. Translated, it gives CASTRDRYNEQFF. J is TRBJ2-1 and V is TRBV5-8, with D perhaps being TRBD1 or TRBD2 (5 bases each). The CDR3 consists of 13 residues. The germline V and J ends were trimmed by 6 bases and 3 bases, with 10 bases remaining between them. CDR1 SGHTS and CDR2 YDEGEE come from the germline V gene.

V and J are TRBV7-3 and TRBJ2-2; tentative D call: TRBD2 (6 bases). CDR1 is SGHTA and CDR2 is FQGTGA in the germline V gene. V was shortened by 4 bases and J by 2 bases, with 17 bases between the two germline ends. The length of the CDR3 is 17 residues. CDR3 amino acids: CASSSRLGTANTGELFF. The DNA of the CDR3 is TGTGCCAGCAGCTCACGTCTCGGGACTGCAAACACCGGGGAGCTGTTTTTT.

J is TRBJ1-1 and V is TRBV30; no clear D. V lost 4 bases and J lost 7, with 13 bases in between. The CDR3 runs to 12 residues. Germline V gives CDR1 GTSNPN, CDR2 SVGIG (reference sequence). CDR3 sequence: CAWTRIGYEAFF. For the CDR3, the DNA is TGTGCCTGGACCCGAATCGGGTATGAAGCTTTCTTT.

This CDR3 reads CASRWTSGLAYEQYF. CDR3 coding DNA: TGTGCCAGCAGATGGACTAGCGGGCTTGCCTACGAGCAGTACTTC. The J gene is TRBJ2-7, the V gene TRBV6-4; TRBD2 matches at 11 bases. The CDR3 contains 15 residues. The junction had 6 bases not matched to a gene; V was cut back by 6 bases and J by 2 bases. Germline CDR1 is MRHNA and CDR2 is SNTAGT.

This chain connects TRBV6-5 to TRBJ2-7; 13 nucleotides line up with TRBD2. CDR1 MNHEY and CDR2 SVGAGI come from the germline V gene. Losses at the gene ends were 6 bases for V and 2 bases for J; bases not matched to a gene: 4. This CDR3 contains 15 residues. CDR3 sequence: CASRHGTSGAYEQYF. The DNA for the CDR3 is TGTGCCAGCAGGCATGGGACTAGCGGGGCCTACGAGCAGTACTTC.

This chain joins TRBV2 and TRBJ1-2; D gene unclear. Deletions cut 4 bases from V and 2 bases from J, with 5 bases between. Germline V CDR1 and CDR2: SNHLY, FYNNEI. This CDR3 is 12 amino acids long. The chain's CDR3 is CASSAQNYGYTF. In DNA, the CDR3 is TGTGCCAGCAGTGCACAGAACTATGGCTACACCTTC.

The chain links TRBV12-5 to TRBJ2-3; D unresolved. The V end lost 7 bases, the J end lost 1 base, and 18 bases lay between the germline ends. CDR1 and CDR2 (germline): LGHNT, FRNRAP. This CDR3 is built from 16 residues. CDR3 in DNA: TGTGCTAGTGCCCTGACCCTAGGGCTGGGCACAGATACGCAGTATTTT. Protein: CASALTLGLGTDTQYF.

CDR3 DNA sequence: TGTGCCAGCAGTGGTGGTCCGGGTTTTTCTGGCTACACCTTC. This codes for CASSGGPGFSGYTF. The chain combines TRBV25-1 with TRBJ1-2; D unresolved. V was cut by 4 bases and J by 7 bases, with 16 bases left in between. Germline loops: CDR1 MGHDK, CDR2 SYGVNS. The CDR3 sequence is 14 residues long.

The V gene is TRBV11-3, the J gene TRBJ2-3, with TRBD2 matching over 13 bases. There are 18 residues in the CDR3. Germline loops: CDR1 SGHNT, CDR2 YENEEA. V shed 5 bases, J shed 3 bases, and the junction held 11 bases outside the gene matches. CDR3 sequence reads: CASSRETSGRYGTDTQYF. CDR3 bases: TGTGCCAGCAGCCGCGAGACTAGCGGGAGGTATGGAACAGATACGCAGTATTTT.

V and J are TRBV7-8 and TRBJ2-5, with 10 nucleotides matching TRBD2. The J segment lost 2 bases and the V segment lost 1 base, leaving 13 bases of the junction unmatched. Germline lookup yields CDR1 SGHVS and CDR2 FQNEAQ. This CDR3 spans 19 amino acids. CDR3 sequence reads: CASSLEGTSVGWGQETQYF. CDR3 nucleotides: TGTGCCAGCAGCTTAGAGGGGACTAGCGTGGGGTGGGGACAAGAGACCCAGTACTTC.

This sequence joins TRBV27 and TRBJ2-7; 9 bases map to TRBD2. Germline V CDR1 and CDR2: MNHEY, SMNVEV (reference sequence). The CDR3 covers 15 residues. With V trimmed by 5 bases and J by 5 bases, 10 bases remained unmatched. The CDR3 reads CASSRETSGKDEQYF. The CDR3, as DNA: TGTGCCAGCAGTCGAGAGACTAGCGGAAAAGACGAGCAGTACTTC.

The rearrangement joins TRBV7-2 to TRBJ2-2; 14 nucleotides align to TRBD2. Trimming took 7 bases from V and 6 from J; bases not matched to a gene: 7. The CDR3 spans 16 residues. The germline V gene encodes CDR1 SGHTA and CDR2 FQGNSA. CDR3 region: CASIMTSGRAPGELFF. CDR3 nucleotides: TGTGCCAGCATCATGACTAGCGGGAGGGCCCCCGGGGAGCTGTTTTTT.

V usage is TRBV9 and J usage is TRBJ2-2; 10 bases agree with TRBD1. V lost 2 bases, J lost 6 bases, and 7 bases stayed unmatched. The CDR3 spans 16 residues. Germline V gene data show CDR1 as SGDLS and CDR2 as YYNGEE. The CDR3 reads CASSVPRDRGSGELFF. CDR3 in DNA: TGTGCCAGCAGCGTCCCTCGGGACAGGGGATCCGGGGAGCTGTTTTTT.

This chain connects TRBV19 to TRBJ1-2; no definite D call. Trimming removed 3 bases from V and 2 bases from J, with 10 bases in between. This CDR3 is 14 amino acids long. CDR1 is LNHDA, CDR2 SQIVND, per germline (reference sequence). The CDR3 sequence: CASSIWQQNYGYTF. CDR3 nucleotide sequence: TGTGCCAGTAGTATCTGGCAGCAGAACTATGGCTACACCTTC.

The chain employs TRBV2 and TRBJ2-2; D possibly matches TRBD1 or TRBD2 (5 bases each). The germline V and J ends were trimmed by 5 bases and 3 bases, with 13 bases remaining between them. The CDR3 sequence is 15 residues long. Germline CDR1 reads SNHLY; CDR2 reads FYNNEI. As DNA, the CDR3 is TGTGCCAGCAGTACCGGGACGACAGACACCGGGGAGCTGTTTTTT. Protein: CASSTGTTDTGELFF.

The gene calls are TRBV27 and TRBJ2-1; TRBD2 matches at 11 bases. This CDR3 is 16 amino acids long. V dropped 0 bases and J dropped 6; count of bases not matched to a gene: 4. CDR1 MNHEY and CDR2 SMNVEV come from the germline V gene (reference sequence). CDR3 nucleotides: TGTGCCAGCAGTTTATCGACTAGCGGGATGTTCAATGAGCAGTTCTTC. This translates into CASSLSTSGMFNEQFF.

CDR3 region: CASSQEVSGSSYNEQFF. CDR3 DNA: TGCGCCAGCAGCCAGGAGGTTAGCGGTTCCTCCTACAATGAGCAGTTCTTC. This chain uses TRBV5-1 with TRBJ2-1; D might be TRBD2 (6 bases). Germline V gene sequence: CDR1 SGHRS, CDR2 YFSETQ. The CDR3 is 17 amino acids. V lost 4 bases to trimming and J lost 0 bases, with 17 bases between them.